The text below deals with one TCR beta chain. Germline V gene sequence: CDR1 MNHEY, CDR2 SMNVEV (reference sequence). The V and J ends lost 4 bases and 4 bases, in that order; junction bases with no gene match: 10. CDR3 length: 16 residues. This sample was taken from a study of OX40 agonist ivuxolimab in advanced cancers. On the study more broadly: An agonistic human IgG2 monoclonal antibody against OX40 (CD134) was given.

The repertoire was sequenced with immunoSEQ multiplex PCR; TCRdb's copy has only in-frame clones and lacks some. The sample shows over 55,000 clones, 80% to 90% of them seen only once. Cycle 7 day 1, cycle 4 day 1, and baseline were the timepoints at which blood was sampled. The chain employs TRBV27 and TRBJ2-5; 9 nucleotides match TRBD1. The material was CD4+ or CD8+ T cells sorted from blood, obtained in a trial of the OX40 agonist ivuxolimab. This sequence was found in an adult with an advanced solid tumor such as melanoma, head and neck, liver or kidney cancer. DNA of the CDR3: TGTGCCAGCAGTTGGTCGCGCACAGGGGGCGGAGAGACCCAGTACTTC. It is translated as CASSWSRTGGGETQYF.